What follows are 7 T cell receptor beta chains derived from one specimen sequenced in a study of CD8 T cells in ankylosing spondylitis. TCRdb processed the 5' RACE reads anew with MiXCR; each CDR3 protein has one entry. In the table there are under 200,000 distinct CDR3 sequences, around a tenth of which are singletons. The sequenced sample consisted of blood, either unsorted or a sorted T cell fraction (not recorded which). Receptor source: a male donor with ankylosing spondylitis or in good health (not recorded which).

The sample holds many counts of this clonotype. As DNA, the CDR3 is TGTGCCAGCAGCGACAGGGTGGAGACCCAGTACTTC. Translated, it gives CASSDRVETQYF. V is TRBV12-3 or TRBV12-4 and J is TRBJ2-5, with TRBD1 matching over 7 bases. The CDR3 contains 12 residues. J was trimmed by 5 bases and V by 6 bases; bases with no gene match: 3.

Ten or more counts support this clonotype. The chain links TRBV9 to TRBJ1-1; D is unresolved. V was pared by 3 bases and J by 4 bases, with 16 bases between. Germline-derived CDR1 and CDR2 are SGDLS and YYNGEE. This CDR3 contains 15 residues. The CDR3 sequence: CASSEGRVVATEAFF. CDR3 nucleotide sequence: TGTGCCAGCAGCGAAGGGCGGGTAGTCGCCACTGAAGCTTTCTTT.

This clonotype was counted a few times. The V gene is TRBV9, the J gene TRBJ2-1; D gene uncertain. The germline V gene encodes CDR1 SGDLS and CDR2 YYNGEE. The CDR3 spans 15 residues. Deletions cut 2 bases from V and 0 bases from J, with 9 bases between. The CDR3 is CASSVQRASYNEQFF. Here the CDR3 DNA reads TGTGCCAGCAGCGTTCAGCGCGCCTCCTACAATGAGCAGTTCTTC.

This clonotype was counted many times. V and J are TRBV3-1 and TRBJ1-3; no clear D gene. Germline CDR1 and CDR2: LGHDT and YNNKEL (reference sequence). V lost 0 bases to trimming and J lost 2 bases, with 14 bases between them. This CDR3 is 17 amino acids long. CDR3 DNA: TGTGCCAGCAGCCAAGATCATTCGACGGGCCCTGGAAACACCATATATTTT. This encodes CASSQDHSTGPGNTIYF.

This clonotype was picked up many times. The genes are TRBV5-1 and TRBJ2-1, with 12 bases lining up with TRBD2. CDR3 length: 16 amino acids. J was trimmed by 9 bases and V by 3 bases; bases with no gene match: 10. CDR1 and CDR2 from the germline V gene are SGHRS and YFSETQ. CDR3 in amino acids: CASSSTTSGGLSEQFF. The CDR3 bases are TGCGCCAGCAGCTCGACCACTAGCGGGGGGCTTAGTGAGCAGTTCTTC.

This clonotype was detected ten times or more. The V call is TRBV6-5, the J call TRBJ2-1; TRBD1 matches 8 bases. This CDR3 spans 16 amino acids. V was clipped by 1 base and J by 9 bases; unmatched bases: 11. From germline, CDR1 is MNHEY and CDR2 SVGAGI. The CDR3 DNA is TGTGCCAGCAGTTACTTTTCAGGACAGGGCGTTCCTGAGCAGTTCTTC. Protein sequence: CASSYFSGQGVPEQFF.

In its sample, this clonotype was seen many times. The rearrangement uses TRBV5-1 and TRBJ1-1; D is uncertain. The CDR3 is 14 amino acids. The germline V gene has CDR1 SGHRS and CDR2 YFSETQ. The V end was cut by 4 bases, the J end by 1 base, with 11 bases between. The CDR3 coding sequence is TGCGCCAGCAGCATCGGACGGTCGAACACTGAAGCTTTCTTT. Translation gives CASSIGRSNTEAFF.